The present T cell receptor beta chain was sequenced within a study of CD8+CD57+ T cells in acquired aplastic anemia. Across the whole study: Yields of DNA that came from sorted CD4+ and CD8+ cells averaged about 3.3 ug.

It was genomic DNA that served as the template for profiling TCR beta VDJ and CDR3. TCRdb ran MiXCR on the reads and lists one entry per CDR3 protein. The sample lists about 220,000 distinct CDR3 sequences; 34% were seen once. General study findings and limits: Patients and controls had in common approximately 28 CD8+ CDR3 sequences.

CDR3 length: 15 residues. Trimming took 4 bases from V and 1 from J, leaving 13 bases between them. Germline loops: CDR1 SGHRS, CDR2 YFSETQ. This clonotype has a handful of counts. Its antigen is not known. The TCR comes from a human donor in good health, serving as a control. The rearrangement uses TRBV5-1 and TRBJ2-3; D possibly corresponds to TRBD2 (5 bases). Sequencing used sorted CD4+, CD8+, or CD8+CD57+ T cells (not recorded which) from PBMCs. CDR3 nucleotides: TGCGCCAGCAGCGTTGTCCTAGCTGGCACAGATACGCAGTATTTT. Its translation is CASSVVLAGTDTQYF.